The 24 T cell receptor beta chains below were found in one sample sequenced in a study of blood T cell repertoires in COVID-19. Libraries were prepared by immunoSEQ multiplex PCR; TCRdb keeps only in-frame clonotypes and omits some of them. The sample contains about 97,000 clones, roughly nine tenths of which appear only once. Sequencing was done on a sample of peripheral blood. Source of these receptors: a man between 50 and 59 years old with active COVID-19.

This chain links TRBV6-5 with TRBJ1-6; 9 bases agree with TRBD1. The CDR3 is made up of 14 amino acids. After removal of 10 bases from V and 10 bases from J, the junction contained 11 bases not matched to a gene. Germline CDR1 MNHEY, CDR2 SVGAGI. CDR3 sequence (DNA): TGTGCCATCTCACTGGGACAGGGCTTATCACCCCTCCACTTT. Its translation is CAISLGQGLSPLHF.

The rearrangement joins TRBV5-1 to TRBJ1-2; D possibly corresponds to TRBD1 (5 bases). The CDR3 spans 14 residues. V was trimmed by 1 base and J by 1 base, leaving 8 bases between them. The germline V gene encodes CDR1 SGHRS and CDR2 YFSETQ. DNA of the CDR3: TGCGCCAGCAGCTTGTACGACAGTAACTATGGCTACACCTTC. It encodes CASSLYDSNYGYTF.

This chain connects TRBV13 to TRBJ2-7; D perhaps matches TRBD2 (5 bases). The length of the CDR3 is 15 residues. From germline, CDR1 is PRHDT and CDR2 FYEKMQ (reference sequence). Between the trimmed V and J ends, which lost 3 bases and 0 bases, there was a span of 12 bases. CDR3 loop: CASSFHRGFSYEQYF. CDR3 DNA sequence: TGTGCCAGCAGCTTCCACCGAGGGTTCTCCTACGAGCAGTACTTC.

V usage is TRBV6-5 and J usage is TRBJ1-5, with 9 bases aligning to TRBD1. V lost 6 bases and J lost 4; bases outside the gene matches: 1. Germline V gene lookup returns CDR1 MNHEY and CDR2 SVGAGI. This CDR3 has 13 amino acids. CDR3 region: CASRTGGNQPQHF. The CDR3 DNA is TGTGCCAGCAGGACAGGGGGAAATCAGCCCCAGCATTTT.

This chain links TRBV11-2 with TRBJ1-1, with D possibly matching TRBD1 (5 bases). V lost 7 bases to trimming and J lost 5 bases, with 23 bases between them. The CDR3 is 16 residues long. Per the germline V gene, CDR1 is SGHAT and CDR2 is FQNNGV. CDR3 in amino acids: CASTLELGRRGTEAFF. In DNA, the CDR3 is TGTGCCAGCACCCTCGAGCTGGGTAGACGGGGGACTGAAGCTTTCTTT.

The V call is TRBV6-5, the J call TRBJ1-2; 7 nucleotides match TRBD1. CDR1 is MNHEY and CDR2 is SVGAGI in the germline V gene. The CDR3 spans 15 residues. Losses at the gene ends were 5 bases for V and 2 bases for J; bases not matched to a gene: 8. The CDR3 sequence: CASSIQGSTNYGYTF. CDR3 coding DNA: TGTGCCAGCAGTATACAGGGGTCGACCAACTATGGCTACACCTTC.

The CDR3 bases are TGCGCCAGCAGCCAAGCTGAGGGCATGAACACTGAAGCTTTCTTT. It translates to CASSQAEGMNTEAFF. V is TRBV4-1 and J is TRBJ1-1, with D uncertain. From germline, CDR1 is MGHRA and CDR2 YSYEKL. V shed 1 base and J shed 0 bases, with 9 bases lying between them. This CDR3 spans 15 amino acids.

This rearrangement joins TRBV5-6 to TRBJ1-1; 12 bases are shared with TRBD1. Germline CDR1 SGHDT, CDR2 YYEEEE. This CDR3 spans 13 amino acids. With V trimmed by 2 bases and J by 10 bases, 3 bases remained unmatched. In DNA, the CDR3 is TGTGCCAGCAGCTTTAGGGACAGGGGGCGAGCTTTCTTT. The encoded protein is CASSFRDRGRAFF.

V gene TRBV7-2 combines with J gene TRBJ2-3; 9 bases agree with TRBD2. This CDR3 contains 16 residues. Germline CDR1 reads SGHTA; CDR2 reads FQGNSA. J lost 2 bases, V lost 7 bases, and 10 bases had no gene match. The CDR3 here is CASTPGAGGVTDTQYF. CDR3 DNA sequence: TGTGCCAGCACCCCCGGGGCGGGAGGGGTCACAGATACGCAGTATTTT. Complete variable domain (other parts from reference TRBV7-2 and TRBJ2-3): GAGVSQSPSNKVTEKGKDVELRCDPISGHTALYWYRQSLGQGLEFLIYFQGNSAPDKSGLPSDRFSAERTGGSVSTLTIQRTQQEDSAVYLCASTPGAGGVTDTQYFGPGTRLTVL.

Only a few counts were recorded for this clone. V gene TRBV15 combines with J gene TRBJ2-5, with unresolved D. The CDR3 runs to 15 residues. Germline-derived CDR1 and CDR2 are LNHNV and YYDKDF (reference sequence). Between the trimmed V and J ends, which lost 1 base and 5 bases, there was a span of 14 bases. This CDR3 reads CATSRADPGSETQYF. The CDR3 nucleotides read TGTGCCACCAGCAGAGCAGACCCCGGGTCGGAGACCCAGTACTTC.

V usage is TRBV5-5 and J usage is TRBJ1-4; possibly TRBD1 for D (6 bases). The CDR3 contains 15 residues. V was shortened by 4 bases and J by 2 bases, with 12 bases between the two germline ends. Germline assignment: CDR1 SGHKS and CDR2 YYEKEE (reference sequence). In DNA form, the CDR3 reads TGTGCCAGCAGCCCTCAGGGGCACACTAATGAAAAACTGTTTTTT. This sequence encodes CASSPQGHTNEKLFF.

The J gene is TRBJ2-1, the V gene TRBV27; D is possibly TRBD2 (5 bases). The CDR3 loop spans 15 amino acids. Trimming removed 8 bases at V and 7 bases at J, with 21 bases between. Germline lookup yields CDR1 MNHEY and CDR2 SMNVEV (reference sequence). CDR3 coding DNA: TGTGCCAGCGGCTTAAGAGGGAGTATTGTAAATGAGCAGTTCTTC. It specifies CASGLRGSIVNEQFF.

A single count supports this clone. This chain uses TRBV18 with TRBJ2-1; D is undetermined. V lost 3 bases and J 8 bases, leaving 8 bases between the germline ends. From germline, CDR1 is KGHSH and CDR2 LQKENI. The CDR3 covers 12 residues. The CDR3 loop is CASSPLEYEQFF. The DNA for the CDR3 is TGTGCCAGCTCACCCTTAGAATATGAGCAGTTCTTC.

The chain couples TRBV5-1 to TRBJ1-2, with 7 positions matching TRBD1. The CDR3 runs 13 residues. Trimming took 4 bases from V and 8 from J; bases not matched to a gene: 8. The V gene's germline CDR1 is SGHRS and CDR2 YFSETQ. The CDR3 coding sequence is TGCGCCAGCAGCCCCGGGACAGCACAGGGCTACACCTTC. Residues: CASSPGTAQGYTF.

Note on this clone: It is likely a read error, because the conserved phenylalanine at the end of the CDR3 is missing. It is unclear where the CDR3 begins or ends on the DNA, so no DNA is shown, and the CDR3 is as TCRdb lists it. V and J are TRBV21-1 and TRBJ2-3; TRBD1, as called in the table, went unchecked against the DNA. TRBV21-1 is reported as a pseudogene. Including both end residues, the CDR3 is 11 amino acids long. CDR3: CASSRRSGTPI.

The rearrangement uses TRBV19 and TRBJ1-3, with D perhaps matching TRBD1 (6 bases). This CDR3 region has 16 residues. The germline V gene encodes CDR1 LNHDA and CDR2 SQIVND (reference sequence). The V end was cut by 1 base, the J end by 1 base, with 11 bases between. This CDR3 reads CASSIGGTQSGNTIYF. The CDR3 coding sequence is TGTGCCAGTAGTATAGGGGGGACACAATCTGGAAACACCATATATTTT.

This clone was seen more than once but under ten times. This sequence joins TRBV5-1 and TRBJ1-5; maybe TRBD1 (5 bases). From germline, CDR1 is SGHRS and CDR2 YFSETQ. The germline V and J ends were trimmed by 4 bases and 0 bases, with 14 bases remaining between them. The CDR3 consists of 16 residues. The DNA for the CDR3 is TGCGCCAGCAGCCCGCAGGCGGGGGGTAGCAATCAGCCCCAGCATTTT. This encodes CASSPQAGGSNQPQHF.

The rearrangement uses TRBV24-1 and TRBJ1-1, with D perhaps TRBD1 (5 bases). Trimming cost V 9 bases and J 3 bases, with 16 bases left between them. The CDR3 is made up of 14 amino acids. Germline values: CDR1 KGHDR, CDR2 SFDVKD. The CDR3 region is CATRPGGDDTEAFF. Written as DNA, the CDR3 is TGTGCCACCCGGCCGGGGGGAGATGACACTGAAGCTTTCTTT.

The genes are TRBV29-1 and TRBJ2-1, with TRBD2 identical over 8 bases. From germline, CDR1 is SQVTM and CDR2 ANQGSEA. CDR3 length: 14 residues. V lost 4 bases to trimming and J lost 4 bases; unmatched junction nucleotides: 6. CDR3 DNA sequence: TGCAGCGTTGTGCCGGGGGGGGCTTACAATGAGCAGTTCTTC. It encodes CSVVPGGAYNEQFF.

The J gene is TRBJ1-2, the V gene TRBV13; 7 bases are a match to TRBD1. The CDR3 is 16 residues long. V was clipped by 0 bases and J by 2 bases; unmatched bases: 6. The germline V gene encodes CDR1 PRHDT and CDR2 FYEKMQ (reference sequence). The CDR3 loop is CASSLGTDRANYGYTF. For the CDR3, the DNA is TGTGCCAGCAGCTTAGGGACCGACAGGGCCAACTATGGCTACACCTTC.

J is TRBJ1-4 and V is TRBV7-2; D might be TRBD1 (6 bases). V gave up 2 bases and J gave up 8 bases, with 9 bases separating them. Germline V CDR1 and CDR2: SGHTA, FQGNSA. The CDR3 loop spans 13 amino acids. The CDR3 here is CASSLTGPEKLFF. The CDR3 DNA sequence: TGTGCCAGCAGCTTAACAGGGCCCGAAAAACTGTTTTTT.

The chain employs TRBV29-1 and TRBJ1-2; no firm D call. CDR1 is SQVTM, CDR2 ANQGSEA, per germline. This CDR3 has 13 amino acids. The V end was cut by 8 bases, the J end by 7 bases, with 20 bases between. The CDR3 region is CSYREGVIGGYTF. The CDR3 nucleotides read TGCAGCTACCGGGAGGGAGTTATCGGTGGCTACACCTTC. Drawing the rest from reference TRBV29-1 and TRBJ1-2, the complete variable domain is SAVISQKPSRDICQRGTSLTIQCQVDSQVTMMFWYRQQPGQSLTLIATANQGSEATYESGFVIDKFPISRPNLTFSTLTVSNMSPEDSSIYLCSYREGVIGGYTFGSGTRLTVV.

This chain's CDR3 is CASSIAGGKNNEQFF. The CDR3 DNA follows: TGTGCCAGTAGTATAGCGGGGGGTAAAAACAATGAGCAGTTCTTC. The chain couples TRBV19 to TRBJ2-1, with 7 bases fitting TRBD2. The CDR3 consists of 15 residues. CDR1 and CDR2 from the germline V gene are LNHDA and SQIVND (reference sequence). With 1 base clipped from V and 5 bases from J, the junction kept 5 bases outside the gene matches.

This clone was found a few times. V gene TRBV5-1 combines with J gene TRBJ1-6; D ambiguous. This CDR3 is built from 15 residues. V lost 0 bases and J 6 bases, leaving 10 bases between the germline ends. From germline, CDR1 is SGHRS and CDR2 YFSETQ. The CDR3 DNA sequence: TGCGCCAGCAGCTTGGGTGGCGAGGTTAATTCACCCCTCCACTTT. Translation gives CASSLGGEVNSPLHF.